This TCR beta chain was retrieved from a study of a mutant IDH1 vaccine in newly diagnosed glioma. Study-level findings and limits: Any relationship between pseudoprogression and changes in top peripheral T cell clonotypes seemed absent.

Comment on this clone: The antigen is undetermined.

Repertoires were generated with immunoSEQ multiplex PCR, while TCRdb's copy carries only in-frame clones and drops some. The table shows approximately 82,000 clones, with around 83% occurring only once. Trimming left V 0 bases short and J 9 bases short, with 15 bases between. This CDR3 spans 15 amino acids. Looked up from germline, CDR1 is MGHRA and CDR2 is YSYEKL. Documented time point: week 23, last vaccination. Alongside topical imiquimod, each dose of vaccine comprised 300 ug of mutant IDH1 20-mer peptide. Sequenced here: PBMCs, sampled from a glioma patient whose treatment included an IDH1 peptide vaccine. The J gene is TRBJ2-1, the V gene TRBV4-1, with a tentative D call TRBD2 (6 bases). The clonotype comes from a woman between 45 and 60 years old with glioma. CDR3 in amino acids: CASSQEGVYGSEQFF. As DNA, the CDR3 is TGCGCCAGCAGCCAAGAGGGGGTCTACGGGAGTGAGCAGTTCTTC.